A single sample gave rise to the 9 T cell receptor beta chains below, sequenced in a study of cytomegalovirus exposure and HLA in healthy donors (dated by TCRdb to 2015 to 2018). To prepare the library, the immunoSEQ multiplex PCR assay was applied. A mixture of 60 forward primers for TCR Vbeta segments and 13 reverse primers for TCR Jbeta segments was used in the multiplex PCR. This is the immuneACCESS table as TCRdb keeps it, with only in-frame sequences that have V and J called. A part of the clones is gone; compared with another copy, unresolved V genes explain less than half, and the rest is unexplained. Recorded for this sample are approximately 91,000 clones; 70% to 85% of them occurred a single time. Approximately 10% of the sample is in the top ten clones. Sequenced: PBMCs. The receptors come from a human donor in good health.

The chain joins TRBV7-2 to TRBJ2-5, with D perhaps matching TRBD2 (5 bases). Trimming shortened V by 5 bases and J by 5 bases, and 9 bases separated the two germline ends. The V gene's germline CDR1 is SGHTA and CDR2 FQGNSA. The CDR3 is made up of 12 amino acids. The CDR3 loop is CASSLKRETQYF. CDR3 DNA: TGTGCCAGCAGCCTGAAGCGGGAGACCCAGTACTTC. The whole variable domain, remainder taken from reference TRBV7-2 and TRBJ2-5, is GAGVSQSPSNKVTEKGKDVELRCDPISGHTALYWYRQSLGQGLEFLIYFQGNSAPDKSGLPSDRFSAERTGGSVSTLTIQRTQQEDSAVYLCASSLKRETQYFGPGTRLLVL.

This clone was counted a few times. This chain links TRBV12-5 with TRBJ1-1; no definite D call. The CDR3 runs 17 residues. CDR1 is LGHNT, CDR2 FRNRAP, per germline. Trimming removed 1 base from V and 1 base from J, with 16 bases in between. The CDR3 region has the DNA TGTGCTAGTGGTTTGGATACCTGGGAGCGTAAGAACACTGAAGCTTTCTTT. Translating it yields CASGLDTWERKNTEAFF.

V and J are TRBV27 and TRBJ1-2, with TRBD1 matching over 9 bases. The CDR3 contains 13 residues. Germline trimming cut 6 bases from V and 8 bases from J; bases unmatched to any gene: 7. Looked up from germline, CDR1 is MNHEY and CDR2 is SMNVEV (reference sequence). CDR3: CASSRGQGRGYTF. CDR3 nucleotides: TGTGCCAGCAGCCGGGGACAGGGACGGGGCTACACCTTC.

This clone was recorded a few times. The genes are TRBV6-5 and TRBJ2-7; D unclear. Trimming cost V 5 bases and J 3 bases, with 11 bases left between them. This CDR3 is built from 13 residues. CDR1 is MNHEY and CDR2 is SVGAGI in the germline V gene. The chain's CDR3 is CASSLRLYYEQYF. The CDR3 DNA sequence: TGTGCCAGCAGTCTTCGACTTTACTACGAGCAGTACTTC.

This chain links TRBV28 with TRBJ2-7, with 8 nucleotides matching TRBD1. V dropped 6 bases and J dropped 4; count of bases not matched to a gene: 11. CDR1 and CDR2 (germline): MDHEN, SYDVKM. The CDR3 length is 15 residues. This chain's CDR3 is CASSSPSRGRYEQYF. For the CDR3, the DNA is TGTGCCAGCAGCTCGCCCAGCAGGGGGCGTTACGAGCAGTACTTC.

This rearrangement joins TRBV27 to TRBJ2-1, with 10 nucleotides matching TRBD1. Germline CDR1 reads MNHEY; CDR2 reads SMNVEV (reference sequence). This CDR3 contains 15 residues. The ends lost 5 bases at V and 6 bases at J; junction bases unmatched: 7. In nucleotides, the CDR3 is TGTGCCAGCAGTCCTTGGGGGACAGGGGTCAATGAGCAGTTCTTC. Its protein is CASSPWGTGVNEQFF.

This sequence joins TRBV4-3 and TRBJ2-7, with D unclear. Trimming removed 2 bases at V and 1 base at J, with 12 bases between. Germline CDR1 is LGHNA and CDR2 is YSLEER. The CDR3 contains 15 residues. In DNA form, the CDR3 reads TGCGCCAGCAGCCAACGTGGGCTGCCTTCCTACGAGCAGTACTTC. The encoded protein is CASSQRGLPSYEQYF.

J is TRBJ1-5 and V is TRBV20-1, with 8 bases aligning to TRBD1. The CDR3 extends over 11 amino acids. The germline gives CDR1 DFQATT, CDR2 SNEGSKA (reference sequence). V lost 7 bases to trimming and J lost 7 bases; unmatched junction nucleotides: 3. CDR3 in DNA: TGCAGTGAACAGGGGGGACAGCCCCAGCATTTT. This codes for CSEQGGQPQHF.

The rearrangement uses TRBV7-3 and TRBJ2-2; TRBD1 matches 8 bases. The CDR3 runs to 15 residues. V shed 6 bases, J shed 4 bases, and the junction held 7 bases outside the gene matches. The germline gives CDR1 SGHTA, CDR2 FQGTGA. The CDR3 protein is CASRAGGVGTGELFF. The CDR3 DNA reads TGTGCCAGCAGGGCAGGGGGCGTTGGCACCGGGGAGCTGTTTTTT.